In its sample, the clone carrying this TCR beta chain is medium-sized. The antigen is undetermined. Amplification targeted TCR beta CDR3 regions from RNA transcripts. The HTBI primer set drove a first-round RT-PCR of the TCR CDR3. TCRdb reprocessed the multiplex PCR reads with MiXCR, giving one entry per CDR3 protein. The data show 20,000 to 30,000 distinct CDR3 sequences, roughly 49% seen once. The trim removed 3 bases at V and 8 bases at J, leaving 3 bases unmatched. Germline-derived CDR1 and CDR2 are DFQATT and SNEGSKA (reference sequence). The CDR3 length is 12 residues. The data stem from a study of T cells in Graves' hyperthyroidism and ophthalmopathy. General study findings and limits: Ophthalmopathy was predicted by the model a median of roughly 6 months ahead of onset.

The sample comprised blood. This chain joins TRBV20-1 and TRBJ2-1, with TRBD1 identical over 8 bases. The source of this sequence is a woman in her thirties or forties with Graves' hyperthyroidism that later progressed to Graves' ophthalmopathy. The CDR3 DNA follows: TGCAGTGCTAGTGAGACAGGGGATGAGCAGTTCTTC. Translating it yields CSASETGDEQFF.